Detailed here is one TCR beta chain. The entry originates in a study of siplizumab effects on memory and regulatory T cells. Here immunoSEQ multiplex PCR was the method, and the copy in TCRdb shows in-frame clones only, minus some. This table has under 95,000 clones, 94% appearing once. The clonotype was recovered from a human donor in good health. The sequenced sample was non-Treg CD4+ T cells sorted from blood.

Written as DNA, the CDR3 is TGTGCCAGCAGCGTAGGCGGGAGGGGTACCGGGGAGCTGTTTTTT. Its protein product is CASSVGGRGTGELFF. This sequence joins TRBV9 and TRBJ2-2; 9 bases match TRBD2. J gave up 5 bases and V 0 bases, and 2 bases lay outside the gene matches. There are 15 residues in the CDR3. Germline CDR1 reads SGDLS; CDR2 reads YYNGEE.